This T cell receptor beta chain was profiled in a study of T cells expressing NK-cell markers. Points on this clonotype: Its antigen is still unknown.

The V gene's germline CDR1 is DFQATT and CDR2 SNEGSKA (reference sequence). This CDR3 region has 15 residues. From the 5' RACE reads, TCRdb lists one entry per CDR3 protein and no DNA. The sample features about 550,000 distinct CDR3 sequences, with roughly 3.4% in its top ten. Study-wide results and limits: In a few donors, dominant clonotypes made up about 25-65% of CD3+CD56-NKG2C+ cells. Of CD8+ T cells, 1.0-7.0% belonged to dominant NKG2C+ clonotypes in five or six donors. It is unclear if expanded NKG2C-expressing clones target HCMV antigens.

This receptor was taken from a young man in good health. The specimen sequenced was blood T cells: a sorted CD56 or NKG2C T cell subset, CD4+ or CD8+ T cells, or bulk PBMC T cells (not recorded which). The gene calls are TRBV20-1 and TRBJ2-3; TCRdb returns TRBD2, unconfirmable since there is no DNA. CDR3: CSAPGELGSTDTQYF.